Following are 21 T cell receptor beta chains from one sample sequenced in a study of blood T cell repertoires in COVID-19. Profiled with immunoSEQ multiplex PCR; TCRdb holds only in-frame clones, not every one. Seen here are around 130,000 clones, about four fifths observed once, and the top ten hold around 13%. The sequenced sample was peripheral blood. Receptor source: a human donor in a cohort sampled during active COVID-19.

CDR3 sequence (DNA): TGTGCCAGCAGCTTAGTAGATAGCGGCTACGAGCAGTACTTC. This sequence encodes CASSLVDSGYEQYF. The chain has TRBV7-8 and TRBJ2-7; the D gene is possibly TRBD2 (6 bases). The V and J ends lost 1 base and 3 bases respectively, with 10 bases between them. The CDR3 has 14 amino acids. Germline CDR1 is SGHVS and CDR2 is FQNEAQ.

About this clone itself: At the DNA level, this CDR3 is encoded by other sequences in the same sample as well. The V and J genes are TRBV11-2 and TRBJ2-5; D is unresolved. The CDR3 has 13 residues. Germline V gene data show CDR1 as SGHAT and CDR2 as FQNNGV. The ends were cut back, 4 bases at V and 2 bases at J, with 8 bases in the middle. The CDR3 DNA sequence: TGTGCCAGCAGCTCGGCGCGGCAAGAGACCCAGTACTTC. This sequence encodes CASSSARQETQYF.

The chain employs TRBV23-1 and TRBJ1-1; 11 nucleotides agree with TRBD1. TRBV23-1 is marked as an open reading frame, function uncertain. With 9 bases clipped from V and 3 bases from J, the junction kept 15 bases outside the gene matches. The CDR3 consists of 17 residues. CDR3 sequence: CASKKARTGGRYTEAFF. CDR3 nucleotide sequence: TGCGCCAGTAAAAAAGCGAGGACAGGGGGCCGATACACTGAAGCTTTCTTT.

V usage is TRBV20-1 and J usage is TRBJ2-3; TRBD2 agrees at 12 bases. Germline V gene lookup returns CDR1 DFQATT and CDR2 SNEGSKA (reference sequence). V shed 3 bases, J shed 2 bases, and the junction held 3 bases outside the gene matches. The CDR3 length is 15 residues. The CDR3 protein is CSASASGGVTDTQYF. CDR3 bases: TGCAGTGCTAGTGCTAGCGGGGGGGTCACAGATACGCAGTATTTT.

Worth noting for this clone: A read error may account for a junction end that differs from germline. The CDR3 nucleotides read TGTGCCAGCAGATTAGGACTCAGGAACACCGGGGAGCTGTTTTTT. Protein: CASRLGLRNTGELFF. The chain combines TRBV7-9 with TRBJ2-2; perhaps TRBD2 as D (5 bases). Germline lookup yields CDR1 SEHNR and CDR2 FQNEAQ (reference sequence). This CDR3 is 15 amino acids long.

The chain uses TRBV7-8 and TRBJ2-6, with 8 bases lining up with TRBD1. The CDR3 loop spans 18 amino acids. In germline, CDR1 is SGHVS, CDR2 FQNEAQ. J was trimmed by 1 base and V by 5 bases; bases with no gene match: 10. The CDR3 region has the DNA TGTGCCAGCAGCCGATACTCAGGGGGCTTTTCTGGGGCCAACGTCCTGACTTTC. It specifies CASSRYSGGFSGANVLTF.

DNA of the CDR3: TGTGCCAGTAGTATGGGTGCGGCGGCCCAGTACTTC. The encoded protein is CASSMGAAAQYF. The chain uses TRBV19 and TRBJ2-5; D is ambiguous. CDR3 length: 12 amino acids. V lost 3 bases to trimming and J lost 9 bases, with 11 bases between them. Per the germline V gene, CDR1 is LNHDA and CDR2 is SQIVND (reference sequence).

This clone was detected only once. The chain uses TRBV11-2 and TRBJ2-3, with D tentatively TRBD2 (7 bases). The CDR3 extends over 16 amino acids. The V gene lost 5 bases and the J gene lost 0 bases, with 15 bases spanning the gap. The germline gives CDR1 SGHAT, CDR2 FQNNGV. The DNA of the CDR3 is TGTGCCAGCAGCCTTCTGGAGGGGGGGAGCACAGATACGCAGTATTTT. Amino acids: CASSLLEGGSTDTQYF.

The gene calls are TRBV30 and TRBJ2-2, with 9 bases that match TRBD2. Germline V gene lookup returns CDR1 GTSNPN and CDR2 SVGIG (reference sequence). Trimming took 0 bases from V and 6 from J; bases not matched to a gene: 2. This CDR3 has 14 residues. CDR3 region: CAWSVLAGSGELFF. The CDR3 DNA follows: TGTGCCTGGAGTGTTCTAGCGGGGTCCGGGGAGCTGTTTTTT.

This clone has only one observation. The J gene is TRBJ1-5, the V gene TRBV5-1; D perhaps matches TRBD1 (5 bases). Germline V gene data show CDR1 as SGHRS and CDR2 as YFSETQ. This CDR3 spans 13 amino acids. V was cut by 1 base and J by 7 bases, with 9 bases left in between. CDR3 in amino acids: CASSLWGDQPQHF. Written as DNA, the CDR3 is TGCGCCAGCAGCTTGTGGGGGGACCAGCCCCAGCATTTT. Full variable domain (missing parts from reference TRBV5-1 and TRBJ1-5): KAGVTQTPRYLIKTRGQQVTLSCSPISGHRSVSWYQQTPGQGLQFLFEYFSETQRNKGNFPGRFSGRQFSNSRSEMNVSTLELGDSALYLCASSLWGDQPQHFGDGTRLSIL.

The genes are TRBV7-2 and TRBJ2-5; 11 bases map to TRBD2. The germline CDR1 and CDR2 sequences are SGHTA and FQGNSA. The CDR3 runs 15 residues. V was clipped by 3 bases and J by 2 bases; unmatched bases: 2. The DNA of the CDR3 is TGTGCCAGCAGCTTGTTAGCGGGGGGGCAAGAGACCCAGTACTTC. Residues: CASSLLAGGQETQYF. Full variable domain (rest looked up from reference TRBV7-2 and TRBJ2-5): GAGVSQSPSNKVTEKGKDVELRCDPISGHTALYWYRQSLGQGLEFLIYFQGNSAPDKSGLPSDRFSAERTGGSVSTLTIQRTQQEDSAVYLCASSLLAGGQETQYFGPGTRLLVL.

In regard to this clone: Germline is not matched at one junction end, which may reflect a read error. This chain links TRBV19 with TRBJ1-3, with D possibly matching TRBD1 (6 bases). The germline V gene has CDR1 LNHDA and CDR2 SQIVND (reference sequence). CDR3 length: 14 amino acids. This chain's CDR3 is CASNQGHSGNIIYF. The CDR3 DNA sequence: TGTGCCAGTAACCAGGGACACTCTGGAAACATCATATATTTT.

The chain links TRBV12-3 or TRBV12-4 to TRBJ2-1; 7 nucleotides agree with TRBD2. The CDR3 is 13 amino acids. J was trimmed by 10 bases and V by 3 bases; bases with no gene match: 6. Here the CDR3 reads CASSLGGNTEQFF. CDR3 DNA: TGTGCCAGCAGTTTGGGGGGGAACACCGAGCAGTTCTTC.

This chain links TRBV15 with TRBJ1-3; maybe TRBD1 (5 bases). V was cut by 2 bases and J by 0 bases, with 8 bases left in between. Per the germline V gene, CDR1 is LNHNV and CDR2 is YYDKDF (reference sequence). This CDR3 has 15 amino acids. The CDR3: CATSRRQISGNTIYF. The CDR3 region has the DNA TGTGCCACCAGCAGACGACAGATCTCTGGAAACACCATATATTTT.

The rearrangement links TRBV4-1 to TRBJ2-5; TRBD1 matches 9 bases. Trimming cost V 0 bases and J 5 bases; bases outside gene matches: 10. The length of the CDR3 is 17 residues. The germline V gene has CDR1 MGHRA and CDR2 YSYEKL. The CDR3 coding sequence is TGCGCCAGCAGCCAAGAATTGGGACAGGGCTCATCGGAGACCCAGTACTTC. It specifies CASSQELGQGSSETQYF.

The CDR3 nucleotides read TGTGCCACCAGCAGAGATATGGAGTGGGCGAACACCGGGGAGCTGTTTTTT. It yields the protein CATSRDMEWANTGELFF. The rearrangement links TRBV15 to TRBJ2-2; D unclear. The CDR3 is 17 amino acids. Germline V CDR1 and CDR2: LNHNV, YYDKDF (reference sequence). V lost 0 bases and J lost 0, with 11 bases in between.

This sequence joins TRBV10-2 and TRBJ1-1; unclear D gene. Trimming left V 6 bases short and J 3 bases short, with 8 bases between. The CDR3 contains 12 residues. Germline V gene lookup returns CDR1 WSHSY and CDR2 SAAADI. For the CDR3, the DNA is TGCGCCAGCAGCGACTCTCACACTGAAGCTTTCTTT. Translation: CASSDSHTEAFF.

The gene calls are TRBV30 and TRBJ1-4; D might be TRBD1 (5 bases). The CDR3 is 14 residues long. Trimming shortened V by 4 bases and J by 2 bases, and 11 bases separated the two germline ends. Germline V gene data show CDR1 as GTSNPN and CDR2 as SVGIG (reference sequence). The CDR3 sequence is CAWTPGSTNEKLFF. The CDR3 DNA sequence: TGTGCCTGGACCCCAGGGTCCACTAATGAAAAACTGTTTTTT. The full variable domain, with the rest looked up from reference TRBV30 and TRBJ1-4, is SQTIHQWPATLVQPVGSPLSLECTVEGTSNPNLYWYRQAAGRGLQLLFYSVGIGQISSEVPQNLSASRPQDRQFILSSKKLLLSDSGFYLCAWTPGSTNEKLFFGSGTQLSVL.

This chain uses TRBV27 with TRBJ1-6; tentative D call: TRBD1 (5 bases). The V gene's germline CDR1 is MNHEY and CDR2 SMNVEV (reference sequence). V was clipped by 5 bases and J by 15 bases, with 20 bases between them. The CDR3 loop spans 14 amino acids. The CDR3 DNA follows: TGTGCCAGCAGTCCCCTCGGGGGAAGGGCGGTCCTCCACTTT. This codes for CASSPLGGRAVLHF.

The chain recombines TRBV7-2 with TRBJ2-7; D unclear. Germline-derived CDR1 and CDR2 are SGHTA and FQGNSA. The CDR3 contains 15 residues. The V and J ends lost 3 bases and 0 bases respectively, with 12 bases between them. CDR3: CASSLAVQSSYEQYF. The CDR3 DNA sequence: TGTGCCAGCAGCTTGGCCGTACAGAGCTCCTACGAGCAGTACTTC.

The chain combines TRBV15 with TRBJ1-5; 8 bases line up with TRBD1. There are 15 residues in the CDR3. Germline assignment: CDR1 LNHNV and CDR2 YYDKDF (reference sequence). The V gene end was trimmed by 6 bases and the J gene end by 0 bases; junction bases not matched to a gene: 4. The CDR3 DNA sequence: TGTGCCACCAGTAACACAGGGGGTAGCAATCAGCCCCAGCATTTT. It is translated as CATSNTGGSNQPQHF.